Here is one T cell receptor (beta chain) with its context. The antigen is undetermined. This sample was included in a study of T cell responses to AZD1222 COVID-19 vaccine. Whole-study findings and limits: Sampled repertoires all dated from after the peak T cell response. Most donors were white British and more were female, and clonal diversity was possibly underestimated.

Using immunoSEQ multiplex PCR, the repertoire was profiled, and TCRdb retains in-frame clones only, with some absent. The sample yields 120,000 or so clones, around nine tenths seen once. The receptor's source is an adult who received the MenACWY meningococcal vaccine as a control. This specimen consisted of peripheral blood, obtained 28 days after the second dose of the MenACWY control vaccine.

The DNA for the CDR3 is TGTGCTAATCTCCTAGAGGCAGGGGGGGTGGAGACCCAGTACTTC. Its protein is CANLLEAGGVETQYF. This chain links TRBV12-5 with TRBJ2-5, with D tentatively TRBD1 or TRBD2 (7 bases each). CDR3 length equals 15 residues. Trimming took off 10 bases at V and 5 bases at J, with 23 bases between the two ends. Germline lookup yields CDR1 LGHNT and CDR2 FRNRAP.